A single sample gave rise to the 21 T cell receptor beta chains below, sequenced in a study of tumor-infiltrating lymphocytes in primary liver carcinoma. The input was roughly 0.5 ug total RNA; TCR beta cDNA was made from it with a constant-region primer. Three nested multiplex PCR rounds, a slightly modified ARM-PCR, produced the libraries for TCR beta. In the first two PCR rounds, TRBV1-TRBV30 forward primers were paired with a C-beta reverse primer, and each round lasted 10 cycles. TCRdb ran MiXCR on the multiplex PCR reads and lists one entry per CDR3 protein. This table has some 190,000 distinct CDR3 sequences, less than 65% appearing once. Alongside blood RNA obtained from unsorted whole blood, germline DNA was also extracted. Sequencing was performed on peripheral blood. All receptors come from a man between 40 and 49 years old with primary liver carcinoma and hepatitis B virus infection.

This clonotype was counted only a few times. This rearrangement joins TRBV11-2 to TRBJ1-1; D possibly corresponds to TRBD1 (5 bases). CDR1 is SGHAT and CDR2 is FQNNGV in the germline V gene. CDR3 length: 13 amino acids. Trimming pared 6 bases from V and 4 bases from J, leaving 12 bases between. CDR3 nucleotides: TGTGCCAGCAGTCATGCAGGGCTCACTGAAGCTTTCTTT. It yields the protein CASSHAGLTEAFF. Looking up the rest from reference TRBV11-2 and TRBJ1-1 gives the full variable domain: EAGVAQSPRYKIIEKRQSVAFWCNPISGHATLYWYQQILGQGPKLLIQFQNNGVVDDSQLPKDRFSAERLKGVDSTLKIQPAKLEDSAVYLCASSHAGLTEAFFGQGTRLTVV.

The chain couples TRBV4-1 to TRBJ2-7; D gene uncertain. This CDR3 spans 15 amino acids. Per the germline V gene, CDR1 is MGHRA and CDR2 is YSYEKL. Trimming took 3 bases from V and 0 from J, leaving 12 bases between them. The CDR3 reads CASSHDRSSSYEQYF. CDR3 DNA: TGCGCCAGCAGCCATGATCGAAGTAGCTCCTACGAGCAGTACTTC.

The sample holds a few counts of this clonotype. The rearrangement uses TRBV6-4 and TRBJ2-2; 7 nucleotides agree with TRBD2. J lost 4 bases, V lost 3 bases, and 5 bases had no gene match. The CDR3 has 15 residues. Germline V CDR1 and CDR2: MRHNA, SNTAGT. DNA of the CDR3: TGTGCCAGCAGTGAAAGCGGGGACGGCACCGGGGAGCTGTTTTTT. Its protein product is CASSESGDGTGELFF.

This clonotype was counted a few times. Possible read error: a much larger clone is one base away. The chain couples TRBV11-2 to TRBJ2-3; TRBD2 matches at 8 bases. From germline, CDR1 is SGHAT and CDR2 FQNNGV. The CDR3 loop spans 13 amino acids. For the CDR3, the DNA is TGTGCCAACAGCCCTAGCGGGCCAGATACGCAGTATTTT. Residues: CANSPSGPDTQYF.

The chain joins TRBV12-5 to TRBJ2-1; D ambiguous. Germline CDR1 is LGHNT and CDR2 is FRNRAP. CDR3 size: 15 residues. V shed 0 bases and J shed 5 bases, with 11 bases lying between them. The CDR3 sequence is CASGLVLGSNNEQFF. CDR3 nucleotides: TGTGCTAGTGGTTTGGTCTTGGGCTCAAACAATGAGCAGTTCTTC.

About this clonotype itself: Being one base from a much bigger clone, this may be a read error. V is TRBV11-2 and J is TRBJ2-7; possible D gene TRBD2, 5 bases. The CDR3 loop spans 11 amino acids. Germline V gene lookup returns CDR1 SGHAT and CDR2 FQNNGV. The DNA of the CDR3 is TGTGCCAGGAGCTTCGGGGTCGAGCAGTACTTC. Translated, it gives CARSFGVEQYF.

This clonotype was detected once. This rearrangement joins TRBV30 to TRBJ1-6, with 8 bases matching TRBD1. J was trimmed by 8 bases and V by 7 bases; bases with no gene match: 7. There are 13 residues in the CDR3. Germline V gives CDR1 GTSNPN, CDR2 SVGIG (reference sequence). The CDR3 nucleotides are TGTGCCTCAGAACAGGGGGGGGATTCACCCCTCCACTTT. This codes for CASEQGGDSPLHF.

This clonotype was counted many times. The J gene is TRBJ2-3, the V gene TRBV11-2, with D possibly being TRBD1 (5 bases). The V and J ends lost 5 bases and 1 base respectively, with 19 bases between them. CDR1 is SGHAT, CDR2 FQNNGV, per germline. The CDR3 has 17 amino acids. CDR3 region: CASSLPSQAPRTDTQYF. The CDR3 nucleotides are TGTGCCAGCAGCCTCCCATCACAGGCTCCTCGCACAGATACGCAGTATTTT. Complete variable domain (other parts from reference TRBV11-2 and TRBJ2-3): EAGVAQSPRYKIIEKRQSVAFWCNPISGHATLYWYQQILGQGPKLLIQFQNNGVVDDSQLPKDRFSAERLKGVDSTLKIQPAKLEDSAVYLCASSLPSQAPRTDTQYFGPGTRLTVL.

Of note for this clonotype: One end of the junction is discordant with germline, which a read error may explain. The chain recombines TRBV12-3 or TRBV12-4 with TRBJ1-1, with D unclear. CDR3 length equals 14 residues. CDR3 DNA: TGTGCCAGCAGTTTCGGCCGTTTTCGCGCTGAAGATTTCTTT. Protein product: CASSFGRFRAEDFF.

This chain connects TRBV6-5 to TRBJ2-7; 9 bases align to TRBD2. Germline V gene sequence: CDR1 MNHEY, CDR2 SVGAGI. This CDR3 is 15 amino acids long. V shed 2 bases and J 6 bases; nucleotides not matched to a gene: 8. As DNA, the CDR3 is TGTGCCAGCAGTTACGGGGCGGGAGGGCCCTCCGAGCAGTACTTC. Its protein is CASSYGAGGPSEQYF.

This clonotype was observed a single time. The junction shows a germline mismatch at one end, possibly a read error. The V gene is TRBV6-5, the J gene TRBJ1-2; tentatively, D is TRBD1 (5 bases). Germline values: CDR1 MNHEY, CDR2 SVGAGI. The CDR3 is 14 amino acids. CDR3 coding DNA: TGTGCCGGCAGTTACTCGAGACAGCCCTATGGCTACACCTTC. Translation: CAGSYSRQPYGYTF.

In its sample, this clonotype was seen once. The chain links TRBV4-1 to TRBJ1-2, with D unresolved. This CDR3 has 9 amino acids. V was pared by 10 bases and J by 8 bases, with 8 bases between. Germline V gene data show CDR1 as MGHRA and CDR2 as YSYEKL. The CDR3 sequence: CAIRPGYTF. The CDR3, as DNA: TGCGCCATTAGACCGGGCTACACCTTC.

The genes are TRBV4-2 and TRBJ2-3; possibly TRBD2 for D (6 bases). The CDR3 totals 17 residues. V dropped 3 bases and J dropped 2 bases, with 18 bases sitting between them. Germline V gene sequence: CDR1 LGHNA, CDR2 YNFKEQ. CDR3 bases: TGTGCCAGCAGCCAGATGGCGGGCGGGACCCTCACAGATACGCAGTATTTT. The encoded protein is CASSQMAGGTLTDTQYF.

V is TRBV11-1 and J is TRBJ2-2; the match to TRBD2 covers 12 bases. The ends lost 6 bases at V and 3 bases at J; junction bases unmatched: 11. The CDR3 is 18 residues long. Germline V gives CDR1 SGHAT, CDR2 FQDESV (reference sequence). The CDR3 DNA follows: TGTGCCAGCAGATTACCCCTAGCGGGAGGGCCTGACACCGGGGAGCTGTTTTTT. This translates into CASRLPLAGGPDTGELFF.

The sample holds one count of this clonotype. The chain links TRBV13 to TRBJ1-1; perhaps TRBD1 as D (5 bases). Germline CDR1 PRHDT, CDR2 FYEKMQ (reference sequence). Between the trimmed V and J ends, which lost 4 bases and 6 bases, there was a span of 21 bases. The CDR3 is 16 residues long. CDR3 DNA sequence: TGTGCCAGCAGCTGGCGGGACGCAGGTACCGCCTCTGAAGCTTTCTTT. Translating it yields CASSWRDAGTASEAFF.

In this sample, this clonotype turned up a few times. The chain carries TRBV29-1 and TRBJ1-2, with 7 positions matching TRBD1. The V gene's germline CDR1 is SQVTM and CDR2 ANQGSEA. V trimming: 2 bases; J trimming: 7 bases; junction bases outside the gene matches: 10. The length of the CDR3 is 14 residues. CDR3 in amino acids: CSVEKIRQGSGYTF. CDR3 nucleotides: TGCAGCGTTGAAAAGATTCGACAGGGAAGTGGCTACACCTTC.

This clonotype has a single count. The chain has TRBV6-5 and TRBJ2-3, with D tentatively TRBD1 (6 bases). Trimming stripped 2 bases from V and 3 bases from J, with 15 bases between. The germline V gene has CDR1 MNHEY and CDR2 SVGAGI. This CDR3 has 16 amino acids. The CDR3: CASSYGRGTGTDTQYF. DNA for the CDR3: TGTGCCAGCAGTTACGGTCGGGGAACAGGGACAGATACGCAGTATTTT.

This clonotype was detected a few times. The chain couples TRBV6-1 to TRBJ2-3, with 8 bases matching TRBD1. This CDR3 is built from 14 residues. Per germline, CDR1 MNHNS and CDR2 SASEGT. The J segment lost 2 bases and the V segment lost 7 bases, leaving 5 bases of the junction unmatched. The CDR3 nucleotides are TGTGCCAGCAAAGGACAGGGTCACACAGATACGCAGTATTTT. Residues: CASKGQGHTDTQYF.

The J gene is TRBJ2-1, the V gene TRBV20-1; no clear D gene. With 0 bases removed from V and 9 bases from J, the gap between germline ends came to 18 bases. This CDR3 region has 15 residues. Germline CDR1 is DFQATT and CDR2 is SNEGSKA (reference sequence). The CDR3 DNA reads as TGCAGTGCTAGAGATAGTGTGGGATTGGGAAGTGAGCAGTTCTTC. Translating it yields CSARDSVGLGSEQFF.

For this clonotype: This may be a read error: a much more frequent sequence differs by one nucleotide. J is TRBJ2-5 and V is TRBV5-4; no clear D. Germline loops: CDR1 SGHNT, CDR2 YYREEE (reference sequence). The CDR3 has 15 amino acids. The CDR3 is CANSPSVQDQETQYF. CDR3 coding DNA: TGTGCCAACAGCCCTTCTGTCCAGGACCAAGAGACCCAGTACTTC.

The rearrangement uses TRBV12-1 and TRBJ2-7. TRBV12-1 is given as a pseudogene. The CDR3 length is 13 residues. The CDR3 region has the DNA TGTGCCAGCCTCAAGCAAGATAGGAATGAGCAGTACTTC. Its protein product is CASLKQDRNEQYF.